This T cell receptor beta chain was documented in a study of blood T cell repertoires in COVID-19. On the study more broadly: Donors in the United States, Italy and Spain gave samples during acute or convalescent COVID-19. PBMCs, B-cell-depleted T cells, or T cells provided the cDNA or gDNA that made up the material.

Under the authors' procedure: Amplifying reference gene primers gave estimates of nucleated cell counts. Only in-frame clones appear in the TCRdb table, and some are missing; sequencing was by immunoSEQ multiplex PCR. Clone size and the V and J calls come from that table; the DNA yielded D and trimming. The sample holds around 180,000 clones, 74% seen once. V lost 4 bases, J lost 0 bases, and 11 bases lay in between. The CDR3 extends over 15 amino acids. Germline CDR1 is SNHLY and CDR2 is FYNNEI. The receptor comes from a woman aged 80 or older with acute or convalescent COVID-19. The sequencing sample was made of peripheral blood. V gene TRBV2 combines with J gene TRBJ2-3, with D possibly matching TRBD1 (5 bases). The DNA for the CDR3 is TGTGCCAGCAGTGGGGGCCTCAGCAGCACAGATACGCAGTATTTT. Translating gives CASSGGLSSTDTQYF. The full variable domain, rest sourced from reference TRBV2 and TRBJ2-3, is EPEVTQTPSHQVTQMGQEVILRCVPISNHLYFYWYRQILGQKVEFLVSFYNNEISEKSEIFDDQFSVERPDGSNFTLKIRSTKLEDSAMYFCASSGGLSSTDTQYFGPGTRLTVL.